Presented here are 4 T cell receptor beta chains from one specimen sequenced in a study of regulatory T cells in long-lasting Graves disease. Investigators prepared the TCR beta libraries by applying iRepertoire HTBI primers and Arm-PCR of CDR3 regions. TCRdb called the multiplex PCR reads again in MiXCR, with one record for every CDR3 protein. The repertoire holds around 250,000 distinct CDR3 sequences, more than 15% seen once, with approximately 15% in the top ten. Time point indicated: newly diagnosed GD, antithyroid drugs for less than 3 months. PBMC-extracted RNA yielded the TCR library. The same sample was also used in a study of T cells in Graves' hyperthyroidism and ophthalmopathy.

The specimen comprised peripheral blood mononuclear cells (PBMCs), sampled at new diagnosis, from a patient treated with antithyroid drugs. Every receptor here comes from a woman aged 25-40 years with Graves disease.

To note about this clonotype: This may be a read error: a much more frequent sequence differs by one nucleotide. The rearrangement joins TRBV27 to TRBJ2-7; the match to TRBD2 covers 9 bases. Losses at the gene ends were 5 bases for V and 0 bases for J; bases not matched to a gene: 2. There are 14 residues in the CDR3. The V gene's germline CDR1 is MNHEY and CDR2 SMNVEV (reference sequence). Here the CDR3 reads CASSRTSASYEQYF. The CDR3 region has the DNA TGTGCCAGCAGTCGGACTAGCGCCTCCTACGAGCAGTACTTC.

This clonotype was seen ten or more times. V and J are TRBV6-1 and TRBJ2-1, with unresolved D. The CDR3 runs 12 residues. Per the germline V gene, CDR1 is MNHNS and CDR2 is SASEGT. The V end was cut by 8 bases, the J end by 6 bases, with 11 bases between. The CDR3 region has the DNA TGTGCCAGCTCGACGCCGCCCAATGAGCAGTTCTTC. Translation: CASSTPPNEQFF.

The chain links TRBV5-1 to TRBJ2-5, with no clear D. The CDR3 sequence is 15 residues long. Germline V gene sequence: CDR1 SGHRS, CDR2 YFSETQ. The V and J ends lost 0 bases and 7 bases respectively, with 16 bases between them. The CDR3: CASSLAVAPSGTQYF. CDR3 in DNA: TGCGCCAGCAGCTTGGCCGTAGCCCCCTCGGGGACCCAGTACTTC.

This clonotype was picked up many times. The chain recombines TRBV7-3 with TRBJ1-5; 12 bases line up with TRBD1. Trimming at V came to 4 bases and at J to 6 bases, leaving 10 bases not matched to a gene. There are 17 residues in the CDR3. The germline V gene has CDR1 SGHTA and CDR2 FQGTGA. The CDR3: CASSSPVGQGASQPQHF. The CDR3 DNA follows: TGTGCCAGCAGCTCCCCCGTGGGACAGGGGGCGAGTCAGCCCCAGCATTTT.